One sample yielded the 25 T cell receptor beta chains listed below, sequenced in a study of T cells in Graves' hyperthyroidism and ophthalmopathy. RNA transcripts provided the source from which TCR beta CDR3 regions were amplified. Initially, a first-round RT-PCR of the TCR CDR3 employed the HTBI primer set. One entry per CDR3 protein results from TCRdb running MiXCR on the multiplex PCR reads. Of more than 300,000 distinct CDR3 sequences detected, roughly 15% appear once; the ten largest clones hold 15% to 20%. Sequenced: blood. These receptor sequences come from a woman aged 25 to 39 with Graves' ophthalmopathy.

This clonotype came up many times. V is TRBV5-1 and J is TRBJ2-2; 7 nucleotides line up with TRBD1. Germline values: CDR1 SGHRS, CDR2 YFSETQ. V was clipped by 7 bases and J by 0 bases; unmatched bases: 12. The CDR3 length is 17 residues. The CDR3 loop is CASPTTPGTANTGELFF. CDR3 in DNA: TGCGCCAGCCCCACGACTCCCGGGACAGCGAACACCGGGGAGCTGTTTTTT.

This clonotype came up a few times. The V gene is TRBV29-1, the J gene TRBJ1-1; 8 bases agree with TRBD1. Trimming at V came to 2 bases and at J to 12 bases, leaving 11 bases not matched to a gene. The CDR3 is 13 amino acids. Germline lookup yields CDR1 SQVTM and CDR2 ANQGSEA. DNA of the CDR3: TGCAGCGTTGAACGCCGATTGGACAGGGTGACTTTCTTT. Amino acid sequence: CSVERRLDRVTFF. The full variable domain, its missing parts supplied by reference TRBV29-1 and TRBJ1-1, is SAVISQKPSRDICQRGTSLTIQCQVDSQVTMMFWYRQQPGQSLTLIATANQGSEATYESGFVIDKFPISRPNLTFSTLTVSNMSPEDSSIYLCSVERRLDRVTFFGQGTRLTVV.

The sample holds many counts of this clonotype. This chain connects TRBV11-2 to TRBJ1-4; D is undetermined. Germline assignment: CDR1 SGHAT and CDR2 FQNNGV. There are 15 residues in the CDR3. With 1 base removed from V and 7 bases from J, the gap between germline ends came to 13 bases. In DNA form, the CDR3 reads TGTGCCAGCAGCTTAGGGGCGGGCCCCGGTGAAAAACTGTTTTTT. Its translation: CASSLGAGPGEKLFF. The variable domain in full, completed from reference TRBV11-2 and TRBJ1-4, reads EAGVAQSPRYKIIEKRQSVAFWCNPISGHATLYWYQQILGQGPKLLIQFQNNGVVDDSQLPKDRFSAERLKGVDSTLKIQPAKLEDSAVYLCASSLGAGPGEKLFFGSGTQLSVL.

This chain links TRBV19 with TRBJ1-1; a weak D match, TRBD1 (5 bases). The CDR3 consists of 18 residues. Germline assignment: CDR1 LNHDA and CDR2 SQIVND (reference sequence). V lost 0 bases to trimming and J lost 5 bases, with 22 bases between them. The CDR3 DNA sequence: TGTGCCAGTAGTATAGATCCCCCCTTCCGGGGGAAGTTAACTGAAGCTTTCTTT. Protein: CASSIDPPFRGKLTEAFF.

This clonotype has more than one count but fewer than ten. This chain uses TRBV6-1 with TRBJ1-5; unclear D gene. V was pared by 5 bases and J by 11 bases, with 13 bases between. This CDR3 comprises 12 residues. The germline V gene encodes CDR1 MNHNS and CDR2 SASEGT. The CDR3 spells CASSMEATAQHF. The CDR3 DNA reads TGTGCCAGCAGTATGGAGGCTACAGCCCAGCATTTT.

This clonotype was found many times. The chain combines TRBV28 with TRBJ2-1; the D gene could be TRBD1 or TRBD2 (5 bases each). Germline CDR1 is MDHEN and CDR2 is SYDVKM. This CDR3 spans 16 amino acids. The V gene lost 6 bases and the J gene lost 2 bases, with 17 bases spanning the gap. Here the CDR3 reads CASSQPRGVAYNEQFF. The CDR3 region has the DNA TGTGCCAGCAGCCAGCCGAGGGGCGTAGCCTACAATGAGCAGTTCTTC.

This clonotype came up many times. The J gene is TRBJ1-5, the V gene TRBV20-1, with a weak D call TRBD1 (6 bases). There are 15 residues in the CDR3. V was pared by 0 bases and J by 5 bases, with 14 bases between. Germline V gene lookup returns CDR1 DFQATT and CDR2 SNEGSKA (reference sequence). CDR3 protein: CSARDPWGADQPQHF. The CDR3 DNA reads TGCAGTGCTAGAGATCCCTGGGGGGCGGATCAGCCCCAGCATTTT.

This clonotype was found many times. This chain links TRBV20-1 with TRBJ1-6; weak D call: TRBD1 (5 bases). The CDR3 extends over 13 amino acids. The V end lost 1 base, the J end lost 10 bases, and 11 bases lay between the germline ends. Germline assignment: CDR1 DFQATT and CDR2 SNEGSKA (reference sequence). The CDR3 bases are TGCAGTGCTAGAGCTGACAGTCGGTCACCCCTCCACTTT. Protein: CSARADSRSPLHF.

The chain joins TRBV11-2 to TRBJ2-7; D uncertain. Trimming pared 1 base from V and 7 bases from J, leaving 11 bases between. The CDR3 sequence is 13 residues long. The V gene's germline CDR1 is SGHAT and CDR2 FQNNGV. In DNA form, the CDR3 reads TGTGCCAGCAGCTTAGGAAACACCGGGGAGCAGTACTTC. Translated: CASSLGNTGEQYF.

This clonotype was recorded many times. A junction end diverges from the germline sequence, so it may reflect a read error. In DNA form, the CDR3 reads TGTGCCAGCAGTCAAGGAGGCGGGGGAAGTAATCAGCCCCAGCATTTT. Its translation is CASSQGGGGSNQPQHF. The rearrangement links TRBV3-1 to TRBJ1-5; D is perhaps TRBD1 (5 bases). Germline-derived CDR1 and CDR2 are LGHDT and YNNKEL (reference sequence). CDR3 size: 16 residues.

This clonotype was seen many times. V is TRBV20-1 and J is TRBJ1-6; D possibly corresponds to TRBD1 (5 bases). This CDR3 has 13 amino acids. From germline, CDR1 is DFQATT and CDR2 SNEGSKA (reference sequence). The V end was cut by 6 bases, the J end by 7 bases, with 13 bases between. The CDR3 region has the DNA TGCAGTGCCTGGGGCGACCGAAATTCACCCCTCCACTTT. Translation gives CSAWGDRNSPLHF.

Many counts were recorded for this clonotype. This chain uses TRBV9 with TRBJ1-6; 7 nucleotides line up with TRBD1. After removal of 3 bases from V and 8 bases from J, the junction contained 5 bases not matched to a gene. From germline, CDR1 is SGDLS and CDR2 YYNGEE. The CDR3 loop spans 14 amino acids. The CDR3, as DNA: TGTGCCAGCAGCGACAGGGGTGAGGATTCACCCCTCCACTTT. Its protein is CASSDRGEDSPLHF.

This clonotype was found many times. The chain links TRBV4-1 to TRBJ1-2; D possibly corresponds to TRBD1 (5 bases). The CDR3 sequence is 16 residues long. In germline, CDR1 is MGHRA, CDR2 YSYEKL. Deletions cut 0 bases from V and 4 bases from J, with 15 bases between. The CDR3 reads CASSQDRYEGLYGYTF. Here the CDR3 DNA reads TGCGCCAGCAGCCAAGATCGGTATGAGGGACTCTATGGCTACACCTTC.

The CDR3 spells CASTRDRGTGELFF. CDR3 bases: TGTGCCAGCACTAGGGACAGGGGTACCGGGGAGCTGTTTTTT. The chain carries TRBV2 and TRBJ2-2; TRBD1 aligns across 10 bases. The CDR3 totals 14 residues. The junction had 4 bases not matched to a gene; V was cut back by 7 bases and J by 5 bases. From germline, CDR1 is SNHLY and CDR2 FYNNEI.

The chain couples TRBV10-3 to TRBJ1-2; a possible D gene is TRBD1 (6 bases). Germline V CDR1 and CDR2: ENHRY, SYGVKD. Trimming removed 6 bases from V and 2 bases from J, with 16 bases in between. This CDR3 has 15 residues. In DNA form, the CDR3 reads TGTGCCATCAGCGAAATCACAGGGTCCAACTATGGCTACACCTTC. This sequence encodes CAISEITGSNYGYTF.

Ten or more counts support this clonotype. This sequence joins TRBV20-1 and TRBJ1-1; TRBD1 aligns across 9 bases. The CDR3 consists of 13 residues. Germline CDR1 and CDR2: DFQATT and SNEGSKA (reference sequence). The ends lost 1 base at V and 3 bases at J; junction bases unmatched: 0. The CDR3 DNA reads TGCAGTGCTAGAGGGACAGGGGACACTGAAGCTTTCTTT. Its translation is CSARGTGDTEAFF.

This clonotype was detected ten times or more. J is TRBJ2-5 and V is TRBV6-1, with 8 bases identical to TRBD1. The CDR3 runs 16 residues. V lost 6 bases to trimming and J lost 3 bases; unmatched junction nucleotides: 12. The germline CDR1 and CDR2 sequences are MNHNS and SASEGT. The CDR3 here is CASSAPGTGLKETQYF. The CDR3 DNA reads TGTGCCAGCAGCGCGCCTGGGACAGGACTTAAAGAGACCCAGTACTTC.

This clonotype was counted a single time. The chain employs TRBV29-1 and TRBJ1-2, with 9 bases lining up with TRBD1. In germline, CDR1 is SQVTM, CDR2 ANQGSEA. The CDR3 runs 13 residues. V lost 6 bases and J lost 4; bases outside the gene matches: 6. The CDR3, as DNA: TGCAGCGTCCCGACAGGGGGAGGCTATGGCTACACCTTC. This translates into CSVPTGGGYGYTF.

This clonotype was seen repeatedly, ten times or more. V and J are TRBV10-1 and TRBJ1-5; maybe TRBD1 (5 bases). V was pared by 0 bases and J by 1 base, with 13 bases between. This CDR3 spans 17 amino acids. From germline, CDR1 is WNHNN and CDR2 SYGVQD (reference sequence). The CDR3 spells CASSESRMGGSNQPQHF. Written as DNA, the CDR3 is TGCGCCAGCAGTGAGTCGAGGATGGGGGGAAGCAATCAGCCCCAGCATTTT.

On this clonotype itself: This clone may be a read error of a much larger clone one base away. V and J are TRBV5-7 and TRBJ1-2; weak D call: TRBD1 (6 bases). TRBV5-7 is marked as an open reading frame, function uncertain. The length of the CDR3 is 13 residues. Trimming took 5 bases from V and 6 from J, leaving 14 bases between them. CDR3 nucleotides: TGTGCCAGCAGGCCCCAGGGGCTCAATGGCTACACCTTC. Residues: CASRPQGLNGYTF.

The chain carries TRBV5-6 and TRBJ2-1, with no clear D. Trimming removed 0 bases at V and 6 bases at J, with 13 bases between. This CDR3 has 15 amino acids. Looked up from germline, CDR1 is SGHDT and CDR2 is YYEEEE. The DNA of the CDR3 is TGTGCCAGCAGCTTGGACCCCGACCCTGGCAATGAGCAGTTCTTC. Its protein product is CASSLDPDPGNEQFF.

This clonotype occurred many times. The J gene is TRBJ2-3, the V gene TRBV11-2; D is unresolved. V lost 4 bases, J lost 5 bases, and 19 bases lay in between. Germline V lookup: CDR1 SGHAT, CDR2 FQNNGV. The CDR3 sequence is 16 residues long. In DNA, the CDR3 is TGTGCCAGCAGCTCCCTGACTGGGAATCAAAGAGATACGCAGTATTTT. This sequence encodes CASSSLTGNQRDTQYF.

This clonotype was detected ten times or more. The gene calls are TRBV3-1 and TRBJ1-4; no reliable D call. V was shortened by 0 bases and J by 11 bases, with 4 bases between the two germline ends. CDR1 is LGHDT and CDR2 is YNNKEL in the germline V gene (reference sequence). The CDR3 length is 11 residues. This CDR3 is CASSQESKLFF. CDR3 sequence (DNA): TGTGCCAGCAGCCAAGAATCGAAACTGTTTTTT.

This clonotype was seen repeatedly, ten times or more. This rearrangement joins TRBV2 to TRBJ1-4; 7 nucleotides line up with TRBD1. Germline V lookup: CDR1 SNHLY, CDR2 FYNNEI. This CDR3 has 14 residues. Trimming cost V 7 bases and J 4 bases; bases outside gene matches: 6. CDR3 coding DNA: TGTGCCAGCAACACCGGGACAGTTAATGAAAAACTGTTTTTT. Its translation: CASNTGTVNEKLFF.

The chain carries TRBV20-1 and TRBJ2-1, with 11 positions matching TRBD2. Germline V gives CDR1 DFQATT, CDR2 SNEGSKA (reference sequence). The CDR3 runs 19 residues. V shed 5 bases and J 6 bases; nucleotides not matched to a gene: 21. CDR3 coding DNA: TGCAGTGCTCTATATGAGTCTAGCGGGGGGTTTCTATTGGGCAATGAGCAGTTCTTC. Translated, it gives CSALYESSGGFLLGNEQFF.